This section outlines one TCR beta chain sequence together with its context. The sample is drawn from a study of cytomegalovirus exposure and HLA in healthy donors. The germline CDR1 and CDR2 sequences are SGHTA and FQGNSA. The CDR3 length is 14 residues. Trimming removed 5 bases from V and 2 bases from J, with 12 bases in between. Profiling relied on immunoSEQ multiplex PCR, and the TCRdb table lists in-frame clones only, not all of them. The sample lists over 250,000 clones, 80% to 90% occurring once. Sequencing used PBMCs. The receptor was derived from a woman aged 18 to 35 in good health and CMV-seronegative. The J gene is TRBJ2-5, the V gene TRBV7-2, with D maybe TRBD1 (6 bases). CDR3 nucleotides: TGTGCCAGCAGCCGACAGAGGGGGCAAGAGACCCAGTACTTC. Translated: CASSRQRGQETQYF.